The next 3 T cell receptor beta chains were all read from a single sample in a study of cytomegalovirus exposure and HLA in healthy donors. Primers for the PCR totalled 60 Vbeta and 13 Jbeta. Some clones are missing from TCRdb's copy, which holds only in-frame ones; the method was immunoSEQ multiplex PCR. The sample holds roughly 68,000 clones, 65% to 70% seen once. Sequences were obtained from PBMCs. The source of these receptors is a man aged 35-49 years in good health and CMV-seropositive.

The chain couples TRBV11-2 to TRBJ2-6, with D possibly TRBD1 on 5 matching bases. V lost 1 base and J lost 2, with 9 bases in between. Germline V gives CDR1 SGHAT, CDR2 FQNNGV. This CDR3 region has 16 residues. Written as DNA, the CDR3 is TGTGCCAGCAGCTTAGGAGCAGGGACTGGGGCCAACGTCCTGACTTTC. Translating it yields CASSLGAGTGANVLTF.

This chain joins TRBV7-2 and TRBJ2-7, with D hard to call. Germline loops: CDR1 SGHTA, CDR2 FQGNSA. This CDR3 has 13 amino acids. V gave up 3 bases and J gave up 5 bases, with 11 bases separating them. The CDR3 nucleotides are TGTGCCAGCAGCTTGTTCCAAGCCAACGAGCAGTACTTC. It is translated as CASSLFQANEQYF.

A few counts support this clone. The chain uses TRBV7-6 and TRBJ2-3; the match to TRBD2 covers 15 bases. The germline gives CDR1 SGHVS, CDR2 FNYEAQ. V was clipped by 5 bases and J by 11 bases; unmatched bases: 5. This CDR3 has 14 amino acids. CDR3 in DNA: TGTGCCAGCAGCCGTGGGACTAGCGGGGGGCAGCAGTATTTT. This translates into CASSRGTSGGQQYF.